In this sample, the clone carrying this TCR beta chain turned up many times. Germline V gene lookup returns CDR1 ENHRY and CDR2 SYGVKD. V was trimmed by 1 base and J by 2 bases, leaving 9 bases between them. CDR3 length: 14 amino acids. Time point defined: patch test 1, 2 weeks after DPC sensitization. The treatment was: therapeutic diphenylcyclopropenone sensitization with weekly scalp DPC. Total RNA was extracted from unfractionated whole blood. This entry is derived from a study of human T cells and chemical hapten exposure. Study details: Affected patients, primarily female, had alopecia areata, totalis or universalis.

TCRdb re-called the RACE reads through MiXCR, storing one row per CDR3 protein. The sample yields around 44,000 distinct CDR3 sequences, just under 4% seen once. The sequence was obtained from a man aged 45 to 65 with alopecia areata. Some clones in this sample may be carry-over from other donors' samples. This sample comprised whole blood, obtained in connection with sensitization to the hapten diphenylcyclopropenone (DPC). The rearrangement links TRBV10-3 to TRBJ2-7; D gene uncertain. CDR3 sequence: CAISEYERAYEQYF. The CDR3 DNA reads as TGTGCCATCAGTGAGTATGAGAGAGCCTACGAGCAGTACTTC.